These 30 T cell receptor beta chains were all obtained from the same sample, sequenced in a study of blood T cell repertoires in COVID-19. TCRdb's copy holds only in-frame clones and misses some; the assay was immunoSEQ multiplex PCR. The table lists some 350,000 clones, over 80% of them singletons. Sequenced input: peripheral blood. Source of these receptors: a woman aged 45-59 years with COVID-19, enrolled during active disease.

The rearrangement joins TRBV7-2 to TRBJ2-5; D might be TRBD1 (5 bases). CDR3 length: 12 residues. Trimming cost V 3 bases and J 4 bases, with 6 bases left between them. The V gene's germline CDR1 is SGHTA and CDR2 FQGNSA. The CDR3 reads CASSFQGETQYF. The CDR3 coding sequence is TGTGCCAGCAGCTTCCAGGGAGAGACCCAGTACTTC. Supplemented by reference TRBV7-2 and TRBJ2-5, the full variable domain reads GAGVSQSPSNKVTEKGKDVELRCDPISGHTALYWYRQSLGQGLEFLIYFQGNSAPDKSGLPSDRFSAERTGGSVSTLTIQRTQQEDSAVYLCASSFQGETQYFGPGTRLLVL.

V usage is TRBV30 and J usage is TRBJ2-5, with 10 bases identical to TRBD2. There are 17 residues in the CDR3. After removal of 0 bases from V and 4 bases from J, the junction contained 11 bases not matched to a gene. Germline V lookup: CDR1 GTSNPN, CDR2 SVGIG (reference sequence). The CDR3 loop reads CAWSVAGSSGRGETQYF. The DNA for the CDR3 is TGTGCCTGGAGTGTAGCTGGTTCTAGCGGGAGAGGAGAGACCCAGTACTTC.

V gene TRBV6-2 or TRBV6-3 combines with J gene TRBJ1-1; TRBD1 might be the D (5 bases). V was trimmed by 4 bases and J by 4 bases, leaving 7 bases between them. The CDR3 spans 12 residues. Germline-derived CDR1 and CDR2 are MNHEY and SVGEGT. CDR3 bases: TGTGCCAGCAGTTTTGGGGCCACTGAAGCTTTCTTT. It codes for CASSFGATEAFF.

The chain couples TRBV7-2 to TRBJ2-3; a possible D gene is TRBD2 (6 bases). This CDR3 is built from 15 residues. Trimming removed 10 bases at V and 1 base at J, with 18 bases between. Per the germline V gene, CDR1 is SGHTA and CDR2 is FQGNSA. CDR3 protein: CATSGRVGGTDTQYF. In nucleotides, the CDR3 is TGTGCCACATCCGGGAGAGTCGGGGGCACAGATACGCAGTATTTT. Combining the CDR3 with reference TRBV7-2 and TRBJ2-3 gives the whole variable domain GAGVSQSPSNKVTEKGKDVELRCDPISGHTALYWYRQSLGQGLEFLIYFQGNSAPDKSGLPSDRFSAERTGGSVSTLTIQRTQQEDSAVYLCATSGRVGGTDTQYFGPGTRLTVL.

The chain carries TRBV19 and TRBJ1-5; a possible D gene is TRBD1 (6 bases). CDR1 and CDR2 (germline): LNHDA, SQIVND (reference sequence). The CDR3 loop spans 14 amino acids. V lost 3 bases to trimming and J lost 9 bases, with 15 bases between them. Here the CDR3 DNA reads TGTGCCAGTAGTATGAGGCAGGGGTCATGGCCCCAGCATTTT. Its protein product is CASSMRQGSWPQHF. Full variable domain (missing parts from reference TRBV19 and TRBJ1-5): DGGITQSPKYLFRKEGQNVTLSCEQNLNHDAMYWYRQDPGQGLRLIYYSQIVNDFQKGDIAEGYSVSREKKESFPLTVTSAQKNPTAFYLCASSMRQGSWPQHFGDGTRLSIL.

This rearrangement joins TRBV11-2 to TRBJ2-1, with 9 bases lining up with TRBD2. The CDR3 has 16 amino acids. V lost 5 bases and J lost 3; bases outside the gene matches: 8. Germline V lookup: CDR1 SGHAT, CDR2 FQNNGV. CDR3 in DNA: TGTGCCAGCAGCCCAGTGGGACTAGCTTACTACAATGAGCAGTTCTTC. Translated, it gives CASSPVGLAYYNEQFF. Variable domain in full (rest from reference TRBV11-2 and TRBJ2-1): EAGVAQSPRYKIIEKRQSVAFWCNPISGHATLYWYQQILGQGPKLLIQFQNNGVVDDSQLPKDRFSAERLKGVDSTLKIQPAKLEDSAVYLCASSPVGLAYYNEQFFGPGTRLTVL.

This chain links TRBV5-1 with TRBJ2-5; the match to TRBD2 covers 7 bases. CDR3 length: 16 residues. The germline V gene encodes CDR1 SGHRS and CDR2 YFSETQ. Unmatched junction bases numbered 13, after V lost 4 bases and J lost 4 bases. This chain's CDR3 is CASSRLGGSGVETQYF. CDR3 DNA sequence: TGCGCCAGCAGCCGTCTGGGCGGGAGTGGTGTAGAGACCCAGTACTTC.

The rearrangement uses TRBV24-1 and TRBJ2-5, with 14 bases lining up with TRBD2. The germline CDR1 and CDR2 sequences are KGHDR and SFDVKD. CDR3 length: 17 residues. J was trimmed by 5 bases and V by 4 bases; bases with no gene match: 8. The CDR3 loop reads CATSDLRTSGRMETQYF. CDR3 coding DNA: TGTGCCACCAGTGACTTGAGGACTAGCGGGAGGATGGAGACCCAGTACTTC.

This chain connects TRBV5-1 to TRBJ2-3; D is unclear. The CDR3 loop spans 15 amino acids. V shed 0 bases and J shed 5 bases, with 13 bases lying between them. In germline, CDR1 is SGHRS, CDR2 YFSETQ. The CDR3 DNA sequence: TGCGCCAGCAGCTTGGGCCGAAAAACTGGAGATACGCAGTATTTT. Translation gives CASSLGRKTGDTQYF.

This chain connects TRBV7-9 to TRBJ2-7, with 10 bases that match TRBD1. Losses at the gene ends were 5 bases for V and 2 bases for J; bases not matched to a gene: 9. This CDR3 spans 16 amino acids. Per germline, CDR1 SEHNR and CDR2 FQNEAQ (reference sequence). The DNA of the CDR3 is TGTGCCAGCAGCGGTACCGGTGGACAGGGGGCCTACGAGCAGTACTTC. Translated, it gives CASSGTGGQGAYEQYF.

This clone came up a few times. V gene TRBV5-4 combines with J gene TRBJ1-2; D ambiguous. This CDR3 contains 14 residues. V gave up 1 base and J gave up 4 bases, with 11 bases separating them. Germline V gives CDR1 SGHNT, CDR2 YYREEE (reference sequence). In DNA, the CDR3 is TGTGCCAGCAGCTTGCCAGGTGGAAGCTATGGCTACACCTTC. Encoded protein: CASSLPGGSYGYTF.

V is TRBV25-1 and J is TRBJ1-2; a weak D match, TRBD1 (6 bases). The V gene lost 5 bases and the J gene lost 1 base, with 17 bases spanning the gap. The CDR3 totals 16 residues. Looked up from germline, CDR1 is MGHDK and CDR2 is SYGVNS. CDR3 sequence reads: CASSTLGQGFNYGYTF. The CDR3 nucleotides are TGTGCCAGCAGTACCTTGGGACAAGGCTTTAACTATGGCTACACCTTC.

The V gene is TRBV6-2 or TRBV6-3, the J gene TRBJ2-7, with 11 positions matching TRBD2. The CDR3 consists of 17 residues. Germline-derived CDR1 and CDR2 are MNHEY and SVGEGT. V dropped 6 bases and J dropped 5; count of bases not matched to a gene: 15. The CDR3 DNA is TGTGCCAGCAGCTCATATTTTAGCGGGAGGGCCGTCGACGAGCAGTACTTC. Protein product: CASSSYFSGRAVDEQYF.

On this clone itself: Other DNA sequences in the same sample also yield this CDR3. The V gene is TRBV29-1, the J gene TRBJ1-1; TRBD1 matches 7 bases. Germline assignment: CDR1 SQVTM and CDR2 ANQGSEA. After removal of 7 bases from V and 0 bases from J, the junction contained 5 bases not matched to a gene. The CDR3 runs 13 residues. The CDR3: CSARQGLNTEAFF. The CDR3 nucleotides are TGCAGCGCCAGACAGGGCCTGAACACTGAAGCTTTCTTT.

DNA for the CDR3: TGCAGCGTTGAAGATGCTTACTCTAGCGGCACAGATACGCAGTATTTT. Its protein product is CSVEDAYSSGTDTQYF. This chain connects TRBV29-1 to TRBJ2-3, with D perhaps matching TRBD2 (6 bases). Germline lookup yields CDR1 SQVTM and CDR2 ANQGSEA. V shed 0 bases and J shed 1 base, with 14 bases lying between them. This CDR3 has 16 amino acids.

The V call is TRBV7-6, the J call TRBJ1-1, with a possible D match to TRBD1 (5 bases). The CDR3 contains 14 residues. Germline CDR1 reads SGHVS; CDR2 reads FNYEAQ. V lost 6 bases to trimming and J lost 1 base, with 12 bases between them. The CDR3 DNA is TGTGCCAGCAGTTTGGCCACAGGGAACACTGAAGCTTTCTTT. Translating it yields CASSLATGNTEAFF.

This clone was seen just once. The rearrangement uses TRBV10-1 and TRBJ2-3; the match to TRBD2 covers 8 bases. Germline CDR1 and CDR2: WNHNN and SYGVQD (reference sequence). The CDR3 sequence is 16 residues long. V trimming: 4 bases; J trimming: 1 base; junction bases outside the gene matches: 7. CDR3 in amino acids: CASSGPGAGGTDTQYF. The CDR3 DNA is TGCGCCAGCAGTGGGCCGGGAGCGGGAGGCACAGATACGCAGTATTTT.

The CDR3 region has the DNA TGTGCCAGCAGCCCCAGTGGAGATAACTATGGCTACACCTTC. This codes for CASSPSGDNYGYTF. The chain couples TRBV11-2 to TRBJ1-2; D is undetermined. CDR1 SGHAT and CDR2 FQNNGV come from the germline V gene. The CDR3 spans 14 residues. The germline V and J ends were trimmed by 5 bases and 1 base, with 11 bases remaining between them. The full variable domain, with the rest looked up from reference TRBV11-2 and TRBJ1-2, is EAGVAQSPRYKIIEKRQSVAFWCNPISGHATLYWYQQILGQGPKLLIQFQNNGVVDDSQLPKDRFSAERLKGVDSTLKIQPAKLEDSAVYLCASSPSGDNYGYTFGSGTRLTVV.

The genes are TRBV28 and TRBJ1-1; no firm D call. This CDR3 contains 15 residues. V dropped 5 bases and J dropped 2 bases, with 15 bases sitting between them. CDR1 is MDHEN and CDR2 is SYDVKM in the germline V gene. CDR3 in amino acids: CASSPISTGNTEAFF. Here the CDR3 DNA reads TGTGCCAGCAGTCCCATCTCGACGGGAAACACTGAAGCTTTCTTT.

The gene calls are TRBV10-2 and TRBJ2-7; 9 bases are a match to TRBD1. The germline gives CDR1 WSHSY, CDR2 SAAADI. This CDR3 has 15 residues. V shed 4 bases and J 2 bases; nucleotides not matched to a gene: 6. CDR3 coding DNA: TGCGCCAGCAGTGCCGACAGGGGGGCGGCCTACGAGCAGTACTTC. It translates to CASSADRGAAYEQYF.

The chain recombines TRBV27 with TRBJ2-1, with a weak D call TRBD2 (5 bases). Germline CDR1 reads MNHEY; CDR2 reads SMNVEV (reference sequence). The V gene lost 9 bases and the J gene lost 8 bases, with 11 bases spanning the gap. The CDR3 extends over 11 amino acids. Here the CDR3 reads CASRTFHEQFF. The CDR3 region has the DNA TGTGCCAGTAGGACTTTTCATGAGCAGTTCTTC.

The rearrangement joins TRBV23-1 to TRBJ2-1; TRBD1 might be the D (6 bases). TRBV23-1 is annotated as an ORF whose role is uncertain. The CDR3 loop spans 16 amino acids. V was pared by 4 bases and J by 2 bases, with 15 bases between. CDR3 amino acids: CASSLQSGVTYNEQFF. The CDR3 DNA follows: TGCGCCAGCAGTCTTCAATCAGGGGTCACCTACAATGAGCAGTTCTTC.

The chain links TRBV7-2 to TRBJ2-1; TRBD2 agrees at 7 bases. The V gene end was trimmed by 4 bases and the J gene end by 4 bases; junction bases not matched to a gene: 7. Germline V gives CDR1 SGHTA, CDR2 FQGNSA. The CDR3 spans 15 residues. CDR3 sequence: CASSSVGTTYNEQFF. CDR3 sequence (DNA): TGTGCCAGCAGCTCCGTGGGGACTACTTACAATGAGCAGTTCTTC.

This chain links TRBV7-2 with TRBJ1-1, with D possibly matching TRBD1 (5 bases). Per the germline V gene, CDR1 is SGHTA and CDR2 is FQGNSA. CDR3 length: 14 residues. Trimming took 2 bases from V and 1 from J, leaving 8 bases between them. The CDR3 nucleotides are TGTGCCAGCAGCTTATCCAGGGCGAACACTGAAGCTTTCTTT. This sequence encodes CASSLSRANTEAFF.

This CDR3 is CASSSPSDSLGTQYF. Written as DNA, the CDR3 is TGTGCCAGCAGCTCCCCCTCCGACAGCCTTGGGACCCAGTACTTC. This rearrangement joins TRBV7-8 to TRBJ2-5, with D possibly matching TRBD1 (5 bases). V lost 4 bases, J lost 7 bases, and 19 bases lay in between. Germline CDR1 is SGHVS and CDR2 is FQNEAQ. CDR3 size: 15 residues.

The chain uses TRBV5-5 and TRBJ1-1, with D possibly being TRBD1 (6 bases). V gave up 7 bases and J gave up 6 bases, with 19 bases separating them. Germline V CDR1 and CDR2: SGHKS, YYEKEE (reference sequence). CDR3 length equals 14 residues. CDR3 amino acids: CASLSGGVWPEAFF. In DNA form, the CDR3 reads TGTGCCAGCCTCTCGGGGGGCGTTTGGCCTGAAGCTTTCTTT.

The chain has TRBV30 and TRBJ1-6, with D possibly being TRBD1 (6 bases). Trimming removed 4 bases at V and 6 bases at J, with 13 bases between. The CDR3 covers 14 residues. Germline V gene lookup returns CDR1 GTSNPN and CDR2 SVGIG (reference sequence). DNA of the CDR3: TGTGCCTGGAAACCAGGGGTCGGTAATTCACCCCTCCACTTT. This encodes CAWKPGVGNSPLHF. Drawing the rest from reference TRBV30 and TRBJ1-6, the complete variable domain is SQTIHQWPATLVQPVGSPLSLECTVEGTSNPNLYWYRQAAGRGLQLLFYSVGIGQISSEVPQNLSASRPQDRQFILSSKKLLLSDSGFYLCAWKPGVGNSPLHFGNGTRLTVT.

The V and J genes are TRBV4-3 and TRBJ2-3; TRBD2 matches at 7 bases. The CDR3 consists of 18 residues. The V gene end was trimmed by 2 bases and the J gene end by 2 bases; junction bases not matched to a gene: 13. Looked up from germline, CDR1 is LGHNA and CDR2 is YSLEER. The CDR3, as DNA: TGCGCCAGCAGCCAATATTTGGGTAGCGGGCCCCCCACAGATACGCAGTATTTT. It encodes CASSQYLGSGPPTDTQYF.

The rearrangement links TRBV19 to TRBJ2-3; TRBD2 matches at 9 bases. V lost 6 bases and J lost 0; bases outside the gene matches: 7. The germline CDR1 and CDR2 sequences are LNHDA and SQIVND (reference sequence). This CDR3 has 16 residues. CDR3 nucleotides: TGTGCCAGTAGCCCTATAGCGGGAGCTAGCACAGATACGCAGTATTTT. The encoded protein is CASSPIAGASTDTQYF.

The chain has TRBV9 and TRBJ2-5; the match to TRBD1 covers 9 bases. V lost 0 bases to trimming and J lost 0 bases; unmatched junction nucleotides: 3. Germline V gives CDR1 SGDLS, CDR2 YYNGEE. The CDR3 runs 16 residues. The CDR3 bases are TGTGCCAGCAGCGTAGTAGGGACAGGGAACCAAGAGACCCAGTACTTC. This sequence encodes CASSVVGTGNQETQYF.